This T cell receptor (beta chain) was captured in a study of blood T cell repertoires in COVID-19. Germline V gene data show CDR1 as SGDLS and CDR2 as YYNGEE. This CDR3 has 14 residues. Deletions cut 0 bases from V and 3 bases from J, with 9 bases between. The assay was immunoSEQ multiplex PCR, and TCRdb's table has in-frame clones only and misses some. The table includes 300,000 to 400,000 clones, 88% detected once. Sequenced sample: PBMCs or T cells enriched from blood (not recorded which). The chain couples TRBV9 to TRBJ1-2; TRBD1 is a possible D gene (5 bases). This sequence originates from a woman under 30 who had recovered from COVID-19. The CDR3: CASSVVGGDYGYTF. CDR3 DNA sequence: TGTGCCAGCAGCGTAGTGGGGGGGGACTATGGCTACACCTTC. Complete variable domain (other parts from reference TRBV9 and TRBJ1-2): DSGVTQTPKHLITATGQRVTLRCSPRSGDLSVYWYQQSLDQGLQFLIQYYNGEERAKGNILERFSAQQFPDLHSELNLSSLELGDSALYFCASSVVGGDYGYTFGSGTRLTVV.